The 21 T cell receptor beta chains given below trace back to one sample, sequenced in a study of post-analysis software for immune sequencing data. Overall study results and limits: Roughly five TRBV segments were more frequent in patients than controls; TRBV5-6, TRBV5-1 and TRBV20-1 belonged to this group.

Unique molecular identifiers were present in the TCR beta cDNA libraries. TCRdb analysed the PCR reads with MiXCR anew, one entry per CDR3 protein. The profile shows under 200,000 distinct CDR3 sequences, approximately 29% of them singletons. The antigens of these receptors remain unknown. Sequenced input: blood. The source of these receptors is a girl aged 2 to 17 with multiple sclerosis.

This clonotype was observed a handful of times. The CDR3 DNA reads TGCAGCGTGGCCCCTTCCTACAATGAGCAGTTCTTC. Translation gives CSVAPSYNEQFF. The rearrangement joins TRBV29-1 to TRBJ2-1; D is ambiguous. V shed 6 bases and J shed 1 base, with 7 bases lying between them. Per the germline V gene, CDR1 is SQVTM and CDR2 is ANQGSEA. This CDR3 contains 12 residues.

At least ten counts were recorded for this clonotype. The V and J genes are TRBV4-1 and TRBJ2-3, with a weak D call TRBD1 (6 bases). V was clipped by 2 bases and J by 0 bases, with 15 bases between them. The germline V gene has CDR1 MGHRA and CDR2 YSYEKL. This CDR3 comprises 17 residues. CDR3: CASSQNRAVQSTDTQYF. In DNA, the CDR3 is TGCGCCAGCAGCCAAAACAGGGCAGTCCAAAGCACAGATACGCAGTATTTT.

This clonotype was counted ten times or more. The rearrangement links TRBV10-3 to TRBJ1-2; 9 nucleotides line up with TRBD1. V dropped 4 bases and J dropped 3; count of bases not matched to a gene: 6. CDR1 is ENHRY, CDR2 SYGVKD, per germline. The CDR3 has 15 amino acids. The CDR3: CAISAPGQGYYGYTF. CDR3 coding DNA: TGTGCCATCAGTGCACCAGGACAGGGGTACTATGGCTACACCTTC.

The chain recombines TRBV5-1 with TRBJ1-5; 7 bases match TRBD1. V dropped 0 bases and J dropped 1; count of bases not matched to a gene: 4. Germline-derived CDR1 and CDR2 are SGHRS and YFSETQ. This CDR3 is built from 16 residues. CDR3 in DNA: TGCGCCAGCAGCTTGGCTCCGACAGGGAGCAATCAGCCCCAGCATTTT. Translated: CASSLAPTGSNQPQHF.

This clonotype was recorded many times. The J gene is TRBJ2-7, the V gene TRBV7-2; D is undetermined. V lost 1 base to trimming and J lost 5 bases, with 6 bases between them. CDR3 length: 12 amino acids. Germline CDR1 SGHTA, CDR2 FQGNSA. The CDR3, as DNA: TGTGCCAGCAGCTTAGTAGTTGACGAGCAGTACTTC. Protein sequence: CASSLVVDEQYF.

This clonotype was detected a few times. The chain joins TRBV6-6 to TRBJ1-6; no clear D. Germline V gene data show CDR1 as MNHNY and CDR2 as SVGAGI (reference sequence). The CDR3 consists of 13 residues. V was pared by 8 bases and J by 9 bases, with 14 bases between. CDR3 DNA: TGTGCCAGCGTACAGAGGACTCCTTCACCCCTCCACTTT. Protein: CASVQRTPSPLHF.

This rearrangement joins TRBV5-1 to TRBJ2-5; 11 nucleotides agree with TRBD2. Germline V gene data show CDR1 as SGHRS and CDR2 as YFSETQ. V lost 2 bases to trimming and J lost 0 bases; unmatched junction nucleotides: 3. This CDR3 comprises 16 residues. CDR3 in amino acids: CASSFLAGGNQETQYF. In DNA form, the CDR3 reads TGCGCCAGCAGCTTTTTAGCGGGGGGGAACCAAGAGACCCAGTACTTC.

The gene calls are TRBV12-3 or TRBV12-4 and TRBJ1-6; 7 bases are a match to TRBD1. V trimming: 6 bases; J trimming: 8 bases; junction bases outside the gene matches: 7. The CDR3 contains 14 residues. In DNA, the CDR3 is TGTGCCAGCAGCCTGACAGGGATCGATTCACCCCTCCACTTT. It yields the protein CASSLTGIDSPLHF.

This clonotype occurred a few times. The rearrangement joins TRBV18 to TRBJ1-5; D not certain. There are 14 residues in the CDR3. V gave up 2 bases and J gave up 3 bases, with 8 bases separating them. CDR1 is KGHSH and CDR2 is LQKENI in the germline V gene. The CDR3 here is CASSPNKNNQPQHF. CDR3 nucleotide sequence: TGTGCCAGCTCACCAAACAAAAACAATCAGCCCCAGCATTTT.

The V call is TRBV20-1, the J call TRBJ1-5; a possible D gene is TRBD1 (6 bases). The CDR3 covers 14 residues. V lost 3 bases and J 6 bases, leaving 15 bases between the germline ends. CDR1 is DFQATT and CDR2 is SNEGSKA in the germline V gene (reference sequence). The CDR3 reads CSASSPGDRQPQHF. DNA for the CDR3: TGCAGTGCTAGTTCCCCAGGGGACCGTCAGCCCCAGCATTTT.

The genes are TRBV30 and TRBJ1-5; tentatively, D is TRBD1 (6 bases). This CDR3 contains 13 residues. V dropped 1 base and J dropped 2 bases, with 6 bases sitting between them. Germline assignment: CDR1 GTSNPN and CDR2 SVGIG (reference sequence). The CDR3 DNA follows: TGTGCCTGGAGTGCAGGGGGCAATCAGCCCCAGCATTTT. Amino acid sequence: CAWSAGGNQPQHF.

V is TRBV12-3 or TRBV12-4 and J is TRBJ1-5; no firm D call. There are 15 residues in the CDR3. Between the trimmed V and J ends, which lost 6 bases and 2 bases, there was a span of 14 bases. CDR3: CASSLAGARNQPQHF. Here the CDR3 DNA reads TGTGCCAGCAGCCTAGCAGGTGCCCGCAATCAGCCCCAGCATTTT.

This clonotype was detected many times. The chain carries TRBV7-9 and TRBJ2-6; D call uncertain. V lost 1 base to trimming and J lost 2 bases, with 3 bases between them. Germline values: CDR1 SEHNR, CDR2 FQNEAQ (reference sequence). This CDR3 spans 14 amino acids. The CDR3 here is CASSLEAGANVLTF. DNA of the CDR3: TGTGCCAGCAGCTTAGAAGCTGGGGCCAACGTCCTGACTTTC.

Many counts were recorded for this clonotype. The V and J genes are TRBV4-1 and TRBJ1-5, with 8 nucleotides matching TRBD1. Germline V gives CDR1 MGHRA, CDR2 YSYEKL. Trimming at V came to 2 bases and at J to 6 bases, leaving 6 bases not matched to a gene. This CDR3 has 15 amino acids. The CDR3 loop is CASSQTDRDLQPQHF. The CDR3 DNA is TGCGCCAGCAGCCAAACGGACAGGGACCTTCAGCCCCAGCATTTT.

Only a few counts were recorded for this clonotype. The J gene is TRBJ2-5, the V gene TRBV14; 7 positions match TRBD1. The V and J ends lost 3 bases and 4 bases, in that order; junction bases with no gene match: 5. The CDR3 runs to 14 residues. Germline assignment: CDR1 SGHDN and CDR2 FVKESK. DNA for the CDR3: TGTGCCAGCAGCCAGCGAGGGGGCGTAGAGACCCAGTACTTC. Protein sequence: CASSQRGGVETQYF. The full variable domain, its missing parts supplied by reference TRBV14 and TRBJ2-5, is EAGVTQFPSHSVIEKGQTVTLRCDPISGHDNLYWYRRVMGKEIKFLLHFVKESKQDESGMPNNRFLAERTGGTYSTLKVQPAELEDSGVYFCASSQRGGVETQYFGPGTRLLVL.

This clonotype has ten or more counts. The chain uses TRBV29-1 and TRBJ1-2; D remains ambiguous. CDR1 and CDR2 from the germline V gene are SQVTM and ANQGSEA. V was cut by 7 bases and J by 2 bases, with 8 bases left in between. This CDR3 comprises 11 residues. CDR3 region: CSARYNYGYTF. DNA of the CDR3: TGCAGCGCCCGTTACAACTATGGCTACACCTTC.

The chain employs TRBV5-1 and TRBJ2-5; 9 bases align to TRBD1. The junction had 22 bases not matched to a gene; V was cut back by 2 bases and J by 11 bases. Germline lookup yields CDR1 SGHRS and CDR2 YFSETQ. There are 18 residues in the CDR3. Written as DNA, the CDR3 is TGCGCCAGCAGCTTTCATCTCGGCGATGGGACAGGGTCCTACAAGCAGTACTTC. Translation: CASSFHLGDGTGSYKQYF.

Ten or more counts support this clonotype. The chain carries TRBV4-1 and TRBJ2-1; D might be TRBD1 or TRBD2, each matching 5 bases. The CDR3 has 18 residues. V was cut by 3 bases and J by 9 bases, with 27 bases left in between. Germline V CDR1 and CDR2: MGHRA, YSYEKL. CDR3 loop: CASSQPIGRVLSAAEQFF. CDR3 nucleotides: TGCGCCAGCAGCCAGCCAATTGGCAGGGTGCTTAGCGCCGCTGAGCAGTTCTTC.

The gene calls are TRBV5-1 and TRBJ2-1; D is undetermined. The CDR3 contains 16 residues. The V gene lost 0 bases and the J gene lost 8 bases, with 18 bases spanning the gap. The germline CDR1 and CDR2 sequences are SGHRS and YFSETQ. The CDR3 loop is CASSLAPRAEGDEQFF. As DNA, the CDR3 is TGCGCCAGCAGCTTGGCCCCCCGGGCAGAAGGTGATGAGCAGTTCTTC.

This clonotype showed up just once. This could be a read error, since a much larger clone is one nucleotide away. The chain's CDR3 is CSEGTSGSQETQYF. The DNA of the CDR3 is TGCAGCGAGGGGACTAGCGGGAGCCAAGAGACCCAGTACTTC. V and J are TRBV29-1 and TRBJ2-4; 14 bases agree with TRBD2. The DNA end lines up better with TRBJ2-5; the J call may be wrong. The CDR3 is made up of 14 amino acids. Germline CDR1 is SQVTM and CDR2 is ANQGSEA.

V and J are TRBV30 and TRBJ2-5; D is unclear. Near its end, the DNA agrees better with TRBJ2-7, so the J call may be wrong. The CDR3 length is 15 residues. Germline assignment: CDR1 GTSNPN and CDR2 SVGIG (reference sequence). For the CDR3, the DNA is TGTGCCTGGAGCGACCTCGACACCCTGGGGTACGAGCAGTACTTC. It is translated as CAWSDLDTLGYEQYF.